This TCR beta chain was captured by sequencing in a study of T cell changes during pregnancy in multiple sclerosis. V was cut by 8 bases and J by 1 base, with 14 bases left in between. CDR1 is SGHTA and CDR2 is FQGNSA in the germline V gene. This CDR3 is built from 14 residues. Assay: immunoSEQ multiplex PCR; the TCRdb copy retains only in-frame clones and omits some. The data show tens of thousands of clones, around 90% seen once. The sequenced sample was peripheral blood, obtained after pregnancy. The chain carries TRBV7-2 and TRBJ1-2; D is unresolved. The sequence was collected from a female donor in good health, enrolled as a control in a pregnancy study. CDR3 region: CASRSGGINYGYTF. CDR3 DNA sequence: TGTGCCAGCCGCTCGGGAGGGATTAACTATGGCTACACCTTC.